This T cell receptor (beta chain) was documented in a study of shared clonotypes between healthy human individuals. Under the authors' procedure: There were no quality scores in the junction-only immunoSEQ sequences, so filtering differed. Generated by immunoSEQ multiplex PCR, the TCRdb table keeps only in-frame clones and is missing some. V and J calls and clone size are those listed in that table; D and trimming were worked out from the DNA. The top ten hold 13% of the sample, which has 450,000 to 500,000 clones, less than 80% seen once. The CDR3 is made up of 17 amino acids. CDR1 is SGHTA and CDR2 is FQGNSA in the germline V gene.

Specimen: PBMCs. The TCR sequence derives from a woman aged 40 to 50 in good health. Some clones in this sample may be carry-over from other donors' samples. The chain couples TRBV7-2 to TRBJ2-5, with TRBD2 as a possible D gene (6 bases). The DNA end is a closer match to TRBJ2-7, so the J assignment may be wrong. This CDR3 reads CASSLVGGQTISYEQYF. The CDR3 DNA reads TGTGCCAGCAGCTTAGTGGGGGGTCAAACCATCTCCTACGAGCAGTACTTC.